The rows below give T cell receptor beta chains drawn from one sample of a study of T cell responses to AZD1222 COVID-19 vaccine. The repertoire was sequenced with immunoSEQ multiplex PCR; TCRdb's copy has only in-frame clones and lacks some. The profile covers 95,000 to 150,000 clones, with around 94% appearing a single time and 1.7% taken by the ten largest. Sequences were derived from peripheral blood, sampled on day 0 of AZD1222 vaccination. The receptors come from an adult in good health. Both conserved end residues are part of each CDR3. The D gene is left open where the match is weak. A clone size is listed for some rows: how often the clone was seen (once, few, many), or a class if it is expanded.

TRBJ2-2,NA,TRBV2,TRBD2,TGTGCCAGCAAAGTACAACTAGCGGGAGGCGGGGAGCTGTTTTTT,CASKVQLAGGGELFF
TRBJ2-4,NA,TRBV7-9,NA,TGTGCCAGCTCGGGTAGCGGAGGGGCCTGGGCCAAAAACATTCAGTACTTC,CASSGSGGAWAKNIQYF
TRBJ1-2,NA,TRBV12-3/TRBV12-4,TRBD1,TGTGCCAGCAGTTTCAGGGGACAGATGGGCTACACCTTC,CASSFRGQMGYTF
TRBJ1-2,NA,TRBV19,NA,TGTGCCAGTAGTATAGTCACCGGAGCTTTTGGCTACACCTTC,CASSIVTGAFGYTF
TRBJ1-5,NA,TRBV19,NA,TGTGCCAGTAGTATTGGGCAGCCATTCAATCAGCCCCAGCATTTT,CASSIGQPFNQPQHF
TRBJ2-2,NA,TRBV3-1/TRBV3-2,NA,TGTGCCAGCAGCCAAGCGTTGGCCGGGGAGCTGTTTTTT,CASSQALAGELFF
TRBJ2-3,NA,TRBV4-2,TRBD1,TGTGCCAGCAGCCAAGAATTTGAGACAGGGGGGCCACGGGATACGCAGTATTTT,CASSQEFETGGPRDTQYF
TRBJ1-3,once,TRBV3-1/TRBV3-2,NA,TGTGCCAGCAGCCAAAATAACGCTGGAAACACCATATATTTT,CASSQNNAGNTIYF
TRBJ2-3,NA,TRBV7-6,NA,TGTGCCAGCAGCTTAGTCTCAGATACGCAGTATTTT,CASSLVSDTQYF
TRBJ1-1,few,TRBV14,NA,TGTGCCAGCAGCCAAGAGTGGGTAGGTGTGAGGACTGAAGCTTTCTTT,CASSQEWVGVRTEAFF
TRBJ1-2,NA,TRBV9,NA,TGTGCCAGCAGCGTAGTCTCTAACTATGGCTACACCTTC,CASSVVSNYGYTF
TRBJ2-7,NA,TRBV2,NA,TGTGCCAGCAGGGCCGACGAGCGGGTGGTGGGGCACGAGCAGTACTTC,CASRADERVVGHEQYF
TRBJ2-3,NA,TRBV10-3,TRBD2,TGTGCCATCACTCGGGGGGACACAGATACGCAGTATTTT,CAITRGDTDTQYF
TRBJ1-2,NA,TRBV19,NA,TGTGCCAGTAACCCCGCGGGGGTTGGGTATGGCTACACCTTC,CASNPAGVGYGYTF
TRBJ2-6,NA,TRBV29-1,NA,TGCAGCGCCGGAGGCGGCAGGGGTAGAGCTGGGGCCAACGTCCTGACTTTC,CSAGGGRGRAGANVLTF
TRBJ1-2,NA,TRBV6-2/TRBV6-3,TRBD1,TGTGCCAGCAGTCAACAGGGGAGAGCCACCCCTAACTATGGCTACACCTTC,CASSQQGRATPNYGYTF
TRBJ1-1,NA,TRBV30,NA,TGTGCCTGGAGTGTACAGGTCTGGAACACTGAAGCTTTCTTT,CAWSVQVWNTEAFF
TRBJ1-5,NA,TRBV19,NA,TGTGCCACCTCCCGGGACACAGATCAGCCCCAGCATTTT,CATSRDTDQPQHF
TRBJ1-6,NA,TRBV19,NA,TGTGCCACTCGGGGCAGTACTCATTCACCCCTCCACTTT,CATRGSTHSPLHF
TRBJ1-2,NA,TRBV5-4,NA,TGTGCCAGCAGCTCGGTCCGGGGGGGGAGGTATGGCTACACCTTC,CASSSVRGGRYGYTF
TRBJ1-2,NA,TRBV6-2/TRBV6-3,TRBD1,TGTGCCAGCAGTCAAACAGGGGCCCCGTTCTATGGCTACACCTTC,CASSQTGAPFYGYTF
TRBJ2-7,NA,TRBV7-9,TRBD1,TGTGCCAGCAGTCCAGGGACAGGGGGCGCGGATGAGCAGTACTTC,CASSPGTGGADEQYF
TRBJ1-4,NA,TRBV5-1,NA,TGCGCCAGCAGCCCCCAACAGGGTGGCGGTGAAAAACTGTTTTTT,CASSPQQGGGEKLFF
TRBJ2-7,NA,TRBV27,TRBD1,TGTGCCAGCAGTTTAAAGGGACAGGGGGCTTTTTTCGAGCAGTACTTC,CASSLKGQGAFFEQYF
TRBJ2-3,once,TRBV18,NA,TGTGCCAGCTCCTCTCCCAACGGGGGAAACAGGGATACGCAGTATTTT,CASSSPNGGNRDTQYF
TRBJ1-2,NA,TRBV2,NA,TGTGCCAGCACCCCAGTGTCGGGGGGCTACACCTTC,CASTPVSGGYTF